This is a list of T cell receptor beta chains from one sample in a study of cytomegalovirus exposure and HLA in healthy donors. The repertoire was sequenced with immunoSEQ multiplex PCR; TCRdb's copy has only in-frame clones and lacks some. Counted here are some 140,000 clones, 73% occurring once; the ten biggest clones make up around 1.4%. Sample: PBMCs. The source is a woman in her thirties or forties in good health and CMV-seronegative. CDR3s include the opening cysteine and the closing phenylalanine or tryptophan. Each record gives: CDR3 protein, CDR3 DNA, clone size, V gene, J gene, D gene. A D gene is named only where the DNA matches it firmly. Only some rows state a clone size, as once, few, many or a class for expanded clones.

CASSFGHQGQYF,TGTGCCAGCAGCTTCGGTCATCAGGGTCAGTACTTC,-,TRBV5-4,TRBJ2-7,-
CASSWGHANTGELFF,TGTGCCAGCAGCTGGGGACATGCGAACACCGGGGAGCTGTTTTTT,-,TRBV6-1,TRBJ2-2,-
CASSWPYEKLFF,TGTGCCAGCAGCTGGCCATATGAAAAACTGTTTTTT,-,TRBV7-9,TRBJ1-4,-
CASSLAGGITGELFF,TGTGCCAGCAGTTTAGCTGGGGGCATAACCGGGGAGCTGTTTTTT,-,TRBV27,TRBJ2-2,-
CSVEEKGTNYGYTF,TGCAGCGTTGAAGAGAAGGGGACTAACTATGGCTACACCTTC,-,TRBV29-1,TRBJ1-2,-
CASSPEGRDEGYTF,TGTGCCAGCAGCCCAGAGGGCCGTGATGAAGGCTACACCTTC,-,TRBV13,TRBJ1-2,-
CASSLALTGPDGYTF,TGTGCCAGCAGCTTAGCCTTGACAGGTCCGGATGGCTACACCTTC,once,TRBV7-9,TRBJ1-2,-
CASSLSDRGRLMNTEAFF,TGCGCCAGCAGCCTTTCCGACAGGGGGCGACTTATGAACACTGAAGCTTTCTTT,once,TRBV5-1,TRBJ1-1,TRBD1
CASSLWDKNTEAFF,TGCGCCAGCAGCTTGTGGGACAAGAACACTGAAGCTTTCTTT,few,TRBV5-1,TRBJ1-1,-
CASSLEGLQGADNEQFF,TGTGCCAGCAGCTTAGAGGGTCTGCAGGGGGCCGACAATGAGCAGTTCTTC,-,TRBV7-9,TRBJ2-1,TRBD1
CASSRPGLAGDYEQYF,TGCGCCAGCAGCCGTCCGGGACTAGCGGGGGACTACGAGCAGTACTTC,-,TRBV5-1,TRBJ2-7,TRBD2
CASSLRTSGGAYEQYF,TGCGCCAGCAGCTTAAGGACTAGCGGGGGGGCCTACGAGCAGTACTTC,-,TRBV5-1,TRBJ2-7,TRBD2
CASSFPGGDQPQHF,TGTGCCAGCAGTTTCCCGGGTGGCGATCAGCCCCAGCATTTT,-,TRBV6-6,TRBJ1-5,-
CASSLAGFSGYTF,TGCGCCAGCAGCTTGGCCGGGTTTAGTGGCTACACCTTC,-,TRBV5-1,TRBJ1-2,-
CASKKGAGGPDTQYF,TGTGCCAGCAAAAAAGGAGCCGGGGGGCCGGATACGCAGTATTTT,-,TRBV2,TRBJ2-3,-
CASSLGGTGLGGYTF,TGCGCCAGCAGCTTGGGCGGGACAGGGTTAGGTGGCTACACCTTC,-,TRBV5-1,TRBJ1-2,TRBD1
CAIREQGDNEQFF,TGTGCCATCAGGGAACAGGGGGACAATGAGCAGTTCTTC,-,TRBV10-3,TRBJ2-1,TRBD1